Listed here are 5 T cell receptor beta chains from one sample, sequenced in a study of Ad26.COV2.S vaccination and SARS-CoV-2 variants. TCRdb keeps only in-frame clones here, not all; method: immunoSEQ multiplex PCR. The repertoire holds roughly 420,000 clones, with approximately 87% as singletons. Treatment meaning: over 15 received Ad26.COV2.S at low or high dose, single or two shots; five or six received placebo; per-sample allocation not given. It was on day 63 after the first vaccine or placebo injection that samples were taken. The starting material was peripheral blood, obtained in a trial of Ad26.COV2.S vaccine versus placebo. Receptor source: a person aged 18-65 years who received the Ad26.COV2.S COVID-19 vaccine or a placebo.

This clone has just a few counts. The DNA of the CDR3 is TGTGCCAGCAGCCGCCTGGGGGGGTCCTACGAGCAGTACTTC. Translation gives CASSRLGGSYEQYF. The rearrangement uses TRBV2 and TRBJ2-7; TRBD2 aligns across 7 bases. Per germline, CDR1 SNHLY and CDR2 FYNNEI. This CDR3 has 14 residues. Trimming took 6 bases from V and 1 from J; bases not matched to a gene: 6.

The V call is TRBV18, the J call TRBJ2-7, with 9 bases matching TRBD1. V lost 2 bases and J lost 1; bases outside the gene matches: 6. This CDR3 has 16 residues. CDR1 is KGHSH and CDR2 is LQKENI in the germline V gene. CDR3 bases: TGTGCCAGCTCACCAGCCAGGGACAGGGTTTCCTACGAGCAGTACTTC. Its translation is CASSPARDRVSYEQYF.

The chain uses TRBV5-4 and TRBJ1-4; the match to TRBD1 covers 8 bases. This CDR3 contains 16 residues. The ends lost 2 bases at V and 0 bases at J; junction bases unmatched: 3. Germline lookup yields CDR1 SGHNT and CDR2 YYREEE (reference sequence). CDR3 loop: CASSLGRGPTNEKLFF. For the CDR3, the DNA is TGTGCCAGCAGCTTAGGCAGGGGGCCAACTAATGAAAAACTGTTTTTT.

This clone was detected only once. V usage is TRBV7-6 and J usage is TRBJ2-7; TRBD1 is a possible D gene (5 bases). The V end lost 4 bases, the J end lost 3 bases, and 19 bases lay between the germline ends. The V gene's germline CDR1 is SGHVS and CDR2 FNYEAQ. This CDR3 contains 16 residues. The CDR3 protein is CASSYKSATVDYEQYF. The CDR3 nucleotides are TGTGCCAGCAGCTACAAATCCGCGACAGTCGACTACGAGCAGTACTTC.

The rearrangement links TRBV11-2 to TRBJ1-2; no definite D call. V was clipped by 0 bases and J by 8 bases, with 16 bases between them. This CDR3 comprises 15 residues. The V gene's germline CDR1 is SGHAT and CDR2 FQNNGV. CDR3 loop: CASSLDSAVIMGYTF. For the CDR3, the DNA is TGTGCCAGCAGCTTAGATTCGGCCGTTATTATGGGCTACACCTTC.